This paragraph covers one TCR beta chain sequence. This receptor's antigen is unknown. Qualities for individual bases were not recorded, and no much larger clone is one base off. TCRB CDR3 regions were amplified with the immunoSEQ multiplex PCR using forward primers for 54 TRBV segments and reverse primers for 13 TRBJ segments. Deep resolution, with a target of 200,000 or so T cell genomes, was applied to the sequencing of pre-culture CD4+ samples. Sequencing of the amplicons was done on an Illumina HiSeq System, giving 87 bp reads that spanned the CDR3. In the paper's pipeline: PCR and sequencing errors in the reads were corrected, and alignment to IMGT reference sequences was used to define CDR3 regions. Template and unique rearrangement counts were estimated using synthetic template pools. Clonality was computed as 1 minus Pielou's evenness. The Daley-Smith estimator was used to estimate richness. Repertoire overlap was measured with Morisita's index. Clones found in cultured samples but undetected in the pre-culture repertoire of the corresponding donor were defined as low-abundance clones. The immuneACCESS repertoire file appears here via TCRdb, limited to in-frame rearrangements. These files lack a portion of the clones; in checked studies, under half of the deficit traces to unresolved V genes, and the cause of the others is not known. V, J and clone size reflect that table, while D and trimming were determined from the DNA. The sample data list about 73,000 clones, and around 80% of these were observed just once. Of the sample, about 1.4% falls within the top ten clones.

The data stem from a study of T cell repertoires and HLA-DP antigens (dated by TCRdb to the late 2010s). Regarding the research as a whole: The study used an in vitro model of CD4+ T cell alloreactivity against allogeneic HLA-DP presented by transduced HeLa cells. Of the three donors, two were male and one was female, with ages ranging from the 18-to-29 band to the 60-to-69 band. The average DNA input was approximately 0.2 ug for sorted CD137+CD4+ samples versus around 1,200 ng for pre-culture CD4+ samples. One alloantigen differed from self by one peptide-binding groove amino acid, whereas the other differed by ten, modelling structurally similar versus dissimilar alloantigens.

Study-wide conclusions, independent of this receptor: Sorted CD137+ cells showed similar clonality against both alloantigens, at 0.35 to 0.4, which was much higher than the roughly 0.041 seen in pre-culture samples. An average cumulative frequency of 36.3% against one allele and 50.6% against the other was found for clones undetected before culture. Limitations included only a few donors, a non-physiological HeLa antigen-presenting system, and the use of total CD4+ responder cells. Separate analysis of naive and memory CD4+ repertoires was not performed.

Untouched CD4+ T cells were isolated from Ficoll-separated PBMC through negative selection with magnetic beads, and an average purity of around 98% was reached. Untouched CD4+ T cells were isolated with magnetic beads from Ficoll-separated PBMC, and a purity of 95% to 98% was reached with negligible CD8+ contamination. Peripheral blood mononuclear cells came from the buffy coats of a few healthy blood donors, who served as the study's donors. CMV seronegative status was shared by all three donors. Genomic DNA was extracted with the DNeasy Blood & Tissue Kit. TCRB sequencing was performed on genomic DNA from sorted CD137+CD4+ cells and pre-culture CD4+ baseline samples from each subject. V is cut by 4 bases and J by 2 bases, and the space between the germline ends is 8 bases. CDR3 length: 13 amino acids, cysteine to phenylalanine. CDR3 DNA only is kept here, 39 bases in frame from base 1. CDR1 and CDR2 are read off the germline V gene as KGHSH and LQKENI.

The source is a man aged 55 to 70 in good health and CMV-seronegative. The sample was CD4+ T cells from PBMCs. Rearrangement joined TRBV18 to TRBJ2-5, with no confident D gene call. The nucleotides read TGTGCCAGCTCACTTCAGGTTCAAGAGACCCAGTACTTC. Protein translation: CASSLQVQETQYF.